This is a list of T cell receptor beta chains from one sample in a study of technical replicates of blood from a few donors. The assay was immunoSEQ multiplex PCR, and TCRdb's table has in-frame clones only and misses some. The data show about 83,000 clones, roughly 96% seen once. The sequenced material came from T cells isolated from PBMCs. The source of these receptors is a human donor in good health. The CDR3 runs from the conserved cysteine through the conserved F or W. Fields, in order: D gene, clone size, J gene, V gene, CDR3 protein, CDR3 DNA. The D gene is left open where the match is weak. Some rows mark clone size as missing; the rest say once, few, many or name a class of expanded clone.

D: .
size: .
J: TRBJ1-1
V: TRBV6-1
CDR3: CASSAGFTEAFF
DNA: TGTGCCAGCAGCGCAGGTTTCACTGAAGCTTTCTTT

D: .
size: .
J: TRBJ2-5
V: TRBV5-1
CDR3: CASSLALAGYQETQYF
DNA: TGCGCCAGCAGCTTGGCCTTGGCGGGGTACCAAGAGACCCAGTACTTC

D: TRBD2
size: .
J: TRBJ2-7
V: TRBV19
CDR3: CASTGTSGSYEQYF
DNA: TGTGCCAGTACAGGGACTAGCGGGAGTTACGAGCAGTACTTC

D: TRBD1
size: .
J: TRBJ2-7
V: TRBV5-6
CDR3: CASSLFSGQGLSKQYF
DNA: TGTGCCAGCAGCTTATTTTCGGGACAGGGTCTAAGTAAGCAGTACTTC

D: .
size: .
J: TRBJ1-2
V: TRBV5-1
CDR3: CASSLAFLEHGYTF
DNA: TGCGCCAGCAGCTTGGCGTTCTTGGAGCATGGCTACACCTTC

D: TRBD2
size: .
J: TRBJ2-5
V: TRBV9
CDR3: CASSVTSGQETQYF
DNA: TGTGCCAGCAGCGTCACTAGCGGCCAAGAGACCCAGTACTTC

D: TRBD2
size: .
J: TRBJ2-3
V: TRBV5-1
CDR3: CASSFTPSAGEGDTQYF
DNA: TGCGCCAGCAGCTTCACCCCCTCTGCGGGAGAAGGAGATACGCAGTATTTT

D: .
size: .
J: TRBJ1-1
V: TRBV19
CDR3: CASSTELLPNTEAFF
DNA: TGTGCCAGTAGCACCGAGCTTCTACCGAACACTGAAGCTTTCTTT

D: .
size: .
J: TRBJ1-1
V: TRBV11-2
CDR3: CASSSYVPGAFF
DNA: TGTGCCAGCAGTTCATACGTCCCCGGGGCTTTCTTT

D: TRBD2
size: .
J: TRBJ2-7
V: TRBV6-1
CDR3: CASSSSGRAIGEQYF
DNA: TGTGCCAGCTCCTCCAGCGGGAGGGCCATTGGGGAGCAGTACTTC

D: TRBD2
size: .
J: TRBJ2-5
V: TRBV7-6
CDR3: CASSLPTSGVQETQYF
DNA: TGTGCCAGCAGCTTACCTACTAGCGGAGTCCAAGAGACCCAGTACTTC

D: .
size: .
J: TRBJ2-1
V: TRBV19
CDR3: CASSIERRTASSYNEQFF
DNA: TGTGCCAGTAGTATAGAAAGACGGACTGCGAGCTCCTACAATGAGCAGTTCTTC

D: TRBD1
size: .
J: TRBJ1-4
V: TRBV6-6
CDR3: CASSRTGHYEKLFF
DNA: TGTGCCAGCAGTAGGACAGGGCACTATGAAAAACTGTTTTTT

D: TRBD1
size: .
J: TRBJ1-3
V: TRBV7-9
CDR3: CASSLALGQGRNTIYF
DNA: TGTGCCAGCAGCTTAGCCCTGGGACAGGGCAGAAACACCATATATTTT

D: TRBD1
size: .
J: TRBJ1-5
V: TRBV4-1
CDR3: CASSQDGTGLGYSNQPQHF
DNA: TGCGCCAGCAGCCAAGACGGGACAGGGTTGGGGTATAGCAATCAGCCCCAGCATTTT

D: TRBD1
size: .
J: TRBJ1-1
V: TRBV5-1
CDR3: CASRRGTGQTPTEAFF
DNA: TGCGCCAGCAGAAGGGGGACAGGGCAAACTCCCACTGAAGCTTTCTTT

D: TRBD1
size: .
J: TRBJ1-5
V: TRBV2
CDR3: CASSGQGAGSQPQHF
DNA: TGTGCCAGCAGTGGACAGGGGGCTGGGAGTCAGCCCCAGCATTTT

D: .
size: .
J: TRBJ2-7
V: TRBV6-4
CDR3: CASSETAGDLDEQYF
DNA: TGTGCCAGCAGTGAGACGGCAGGGGATTTGGACGAGCAGTACTTC

D: .
size: .
J: TRBJ2-3
V: TRBV5-4
CDR3: CASSLYGGGTDTQYF
DNA: TGTGCCAGCAGCTTGTATGGCGGGGGCACAGATACGCAGTATTTT

D: .
size: few
J: TRBJ2-2
V: TRBV5-1
CDR3: CASSSTTSPGELFF
DNA: TGCGCCAGCAGCTCCACGACTAGTCCCGGGGAGCTGTTTTTT

D: .
size: .
J: TRBJ2-1
V: TRBV28
CDR3: CASSRPRELNEQFF
DNA: TGTGCCAGCAGTCGGCCACGGGAGCTCAATGAGCAGTTCTTC

D: TRBD2
size: .
J: TRBJ2-1
V: TRBV18
CDR3: CASSPRVVVAGYNEQFF
DNA: TGTGCCAGCTCACCACGCGTCGTGGTAGCGGGATACAATGAGCAGTTCTTC

D: .
size: .
J: TRBJ1-3
V: TRBV7-2
CDR3: CASREGQLSGNTIYF
DNA: TGTGCCAGCAGGGAAGGACAGCTCTCTGGAAACACCATATATTTT